These 5 T cell receptor beta chains were sequenced from one sample in a study of spatial heterogeneity in lung cancer (dated by TCRdb to between 2019 and 2020). The sample's time point label is to be understood as: blood at routine non-recurrence follow-up after resection. For TCR sequencing, whole RNA was extracted from tumor and nontumor lung tissue, or from cryopreserved PBMC samples, and no cell sorting was done. Library prep was done by 5' RACE. The instrument given in TCRdb is NextSeq 500. The raw public data were reprocessed by TCRdb itself: fastp quality trimming at Q25, MiXCR clonotype calling, in-frame beta chains only. One record per CDR3 amino acid sequence lists the most common genes and DNA. The table for this sample lists around 110,000 distinct CDR3 sequences; 9.5% to 15% of them were counted only once. Together, the top ten hold 16% of the sample. Sequenced here: PBMCs, sampled at follow-up. Every receptor here comes from a male donor with early-stage non-small cell lung cancer.

The chain has TRBV11-3 and TRBJ2-5; no definite D call. V was pared by 5 bases and J by 2 bases, with 9 bases between. The length of the CDR3 is 13 residues. Germline CDR1 is SGHNT and CDR2 is YENEEA. The chain's CDR3 is CASSALRQETQYF. CDR3 nucleotide sequence: TGTGCCAGCAGCGCTCTCAGGCAAGAGACCCAGTACTTC.

In this sample, this clonotype turned up many times. The chain employs TRBV24-1 and TRBJ2-3, with D possibly TRBD2 on 7 matching bases. The CDR3 consists of 15 residues. V was clipped by 5 bases and J by 4 bases, with 15 bases between them. The germline CDR1 and CDR2 sequences are KGHDR and SFDVKD. CDR3 residues: CATSARGGRADTQYF. The CDR3, as DNA: TGTGCCACCAGTGCTAGGGGGGGTCGTGCAGATACGCAGTATTTT.

This clonotype was detected only a few times. The rearrangement uses TRBV9 and TRBJ2-2; D perhaps matches TRBD2 (6 bases). Germline values: CDR1 SGDLS, CDR2 YYNGEE. Trimming cost V 0 bases and J 5 bases, with 8 bases left between them. The CDR3 length is 14 residues. The CDR3 protein is CASSVVGGTGELFF. Written as DNA, the CDR3 is TGTGCCAGCAGCGTAGTCGGAGGGACCGGGGAGCTGTTTTTT.

CDR3 loop: CASSPGQGLMNTEAFF. In DNA, the CDR3 is TGTGCCAGCTCACCAGGGCAGGGACTCATGAACACTGAAGCTTTCTTT. This chain connects TRBV18 to TRBJ1-1, with D tentatively TRBD1 (5 bases). The CDR3 is made up of 16 amino acids. V lost 2 bases and J lost 0, with 13 bases in between. From germline, CDR1 is KGHSH and CDR2 LQKENI.

The gene calls are TRBV7-3 and TRBJ2-2; possible D gene TRBD2, 5 bases. The CDR3 is made up of 13 amino acids. Per germline, CDR1 SGHTA and CDR2 FQGTGA. V lost 5 bases to trimming and J lost 5 bases, with 9 bases between them. The chain's CDR3 is CASSLGETGELFF. CDR3 nucleotide sequence: TGTGCCAGCAGCCTCGGGGAGACCGGGGAGCTGTTTTTT. The full variable domain, rest sourced from reference TRBV7-3 and TRBJ2-2, is GAGVSQTPSNKVTEKGKYVELRCDPISGHTALYWYRQSLGQGPEFLIYFQGTGAADDSGLPNDRFFAVRPEGSVSTLKIQRTERGDSAVYLCASSLGETGELFFGEGSRLTVL.